A selection of T cell receptor beta chains follows, all from one sample in a study of breast tumors, draining lymph nodes, adjacent tissues. One entry per CDR3 protein, called by TCRdb with MiXCR from the multiplex PCR reads. The sample records tens of thousands of distinct CDR3 sequences, over 40% being singletons. The sequenced material came from breast tumor tissue. The receptors shown here come from a female donor with breast cancer. Some clones in this sample may be carry-over from other donors' samples. Both conserved end residues are part of each CDR3. A D gene is named only where the DNA matches it firmly. A row's size may be missing; if present it is once, few, many or a size class.

TRBJ2-1 | TRBD2 | TRBV27 | NA | CASSLSRVAGGMDEQFF | TGTGCCAGCAGTTTATCAAGGGTAGCGGGAGGTATGGATGAGCAGTTCTTC
TRBJ2-1 | TRBD1 | TRBV5-1 | many | CASSLGQGHYNEQFF | TGCGCCAGCAGCTTGGGACAGGGGCACTACAATGAGCAGTTCTTC
TRBJ1-6 | NA | TRBV10-3 | NA | CAISESEDSPLHF | TGTGCCATCAGTGAGTCGGAAGATTCACCCCTCCACTTT
TRBJ2-7 | TRBD2 | TRBV5-4 | many | CASRGGTDQYF | TGTGCCAGCAGGGGGGGGACGGATCAGTACTTC
TRBJ2-3 | TRBD2 | TRBV2 | many | CASEREKTDTQYF | TGTGCCAGTGAGCGGGAGAAAACAGATACGCAGTATTTT
TRBJ1-1 | TRBD1 | TRBV14 | NA | CASSLLTGRGTEAFF | TGTGCCAGCAGCTTACTGACAGGGAGAGGCACTGAAGCTTTCTTT
TRBJ2-7 | TRBD2 | TRBV12-3/TRBV12-4 | once | CASSKWDFSSGTTYEQYF | TGTGCCAGCAGCAAGTGGGACTTTTCTAGCGGGACAACCTACGAGCAGTACTTC
TRBJ2-2 | NA | TRBV10-2 | NA | CASSELAATSNTGELFF | TGCGCCAGCAGTGAGTTGGCAGCAACATCGAACACCGGGGAGCTGTTTTTT
TRBJ2-1 | TRBD2 | TRBV7-2 | NA | CASSPLWSSSLDASGDNEQFF | TGTGCCAGCAGCCCACTCTGGTCCAGCAGCTTAGACGCTAGCGGGGACAATGAGCAGTTCTTC
TRBJ2-7 | NA | TRBV12-3/TRBV12-4 | NA | CASSFGTEPQQYF | TGTGCCAGCAGTTTCGGGACTGAGCCACAGCAGTACTTC
TRBJ2-3 | NA | TRBV29-1 | NA | CSVGGIGSDTQYF | TGCAGCGTTGGAGGGATCGGCTCAGATACGCAGTATTTT
TRBJ1-1 | TRBD1 | TRBV7-9 | NA | CASSLGGDSSEAFF | TGTGCCAGCAGCTTAGGGGGGGACAGCTCTGAAGCTTTCTTT
TRBJ2-5 | NA | TRBV6-1 | many | CASSEGSLALQETQYF | TGTGCCAGCAGTGAAGGCAGTCTCGCCCTCCAAGAGACCCAGTACTTC
TRBJ2-1 | NA | TRBV15 | once | CATSGQGNEQFF | TGTGCCACCAGCGGGCAAGGGAATGAGCAGTTCTTC